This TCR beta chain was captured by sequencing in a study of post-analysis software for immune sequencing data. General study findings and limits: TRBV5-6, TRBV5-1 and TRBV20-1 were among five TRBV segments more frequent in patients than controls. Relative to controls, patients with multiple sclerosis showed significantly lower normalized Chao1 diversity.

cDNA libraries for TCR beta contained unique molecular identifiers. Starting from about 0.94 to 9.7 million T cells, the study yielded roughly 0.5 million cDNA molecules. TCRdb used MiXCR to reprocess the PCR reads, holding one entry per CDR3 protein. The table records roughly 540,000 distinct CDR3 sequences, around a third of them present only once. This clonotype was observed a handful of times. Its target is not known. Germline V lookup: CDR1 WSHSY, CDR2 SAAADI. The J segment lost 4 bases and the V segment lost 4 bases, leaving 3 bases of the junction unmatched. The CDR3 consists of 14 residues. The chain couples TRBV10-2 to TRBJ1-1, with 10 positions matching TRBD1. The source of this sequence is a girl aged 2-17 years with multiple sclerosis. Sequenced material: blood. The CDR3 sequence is CASSGGQGSTEAFF. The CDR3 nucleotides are TGCGCCAGCAGTGGGGGACAGGGGAGCACTGAAGCTTTCTTT.